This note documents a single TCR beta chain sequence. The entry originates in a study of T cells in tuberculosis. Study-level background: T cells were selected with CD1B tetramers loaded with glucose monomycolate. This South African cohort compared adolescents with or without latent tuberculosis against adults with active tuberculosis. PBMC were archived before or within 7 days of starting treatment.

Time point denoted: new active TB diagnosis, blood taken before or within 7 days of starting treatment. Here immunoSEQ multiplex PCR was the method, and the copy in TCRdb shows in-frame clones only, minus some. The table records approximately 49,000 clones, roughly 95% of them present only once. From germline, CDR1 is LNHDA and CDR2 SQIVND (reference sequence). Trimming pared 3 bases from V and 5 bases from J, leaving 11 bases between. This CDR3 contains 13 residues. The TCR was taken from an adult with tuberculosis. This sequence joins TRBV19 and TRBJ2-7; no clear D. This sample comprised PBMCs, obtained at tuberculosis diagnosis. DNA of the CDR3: TGTGCCAGTAGTATCGCATCTTCGGACGAGCAGTACTTC. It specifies CASSIASSDEQYF.